This T cell receptor beta chain is from a study of CD8 T cells in Susac syndrome. This CDR3 region has 13 residues. Germline CDR1 and CDR2: DFQATT and SNEGSKA (reference sequence). V was clipped by 2 bases and J by 0 bases, with 7 bases between them. An input of about 0.45 to 1 ug of RNA was subjected to reverse transcription using random hexamers. Each CDR3 protein gets one entry after TCRdb re-called the immunoSEQ multiplex PCR reads with MiXCR. The data contain approximately 190,000 distinct CDR3 sequences, under 97% of them singletons. The V call is TRBV20-1, the J call TRBJ1-2; D unresolved. Sequencing used CD4+ T cells from PBMCs. The clonotype was recovered from a human donor with Susac syndrome. The CDR3 region has the DNA TGCAGTGCTAGACAGCCAGCTAACTATGGCTACACCTTC. This sequence encodes CSARQPANYGYTF.